The present entry profiles one TCR beta chain with its context. The sample is drawn from a study of blood T cell repertoires in COVID-19. Study-level information: PBMCs, B-cell-depleted T cells, or T cells were the source of the cDNA or gDNA that made up the material.

Method: immunoSEQ multiplex PCR; TCRdb's copy keeps in-frame clones and lacks some. Found here are some 98,000 clones, about 80% of them singletons; the top ten hold around 19%. Sequences were obtained from peripheral blood. This TCR was recovered from a human donor in a cohort sampled during active COVID-19.

CDR3 DNA sequence: TGTGCCGCGGGCGGGACGGGGGGGACGCAACTTGCTAGCACAGATACGCAGTATTTT. Translated: CAAGGTGGTQLASTDTQYF. The chain couples TRBV24-1 to TRBJ2-3; 8 bases match TRBD2. With V trimmed by 12 bases and J by 0 bases, 22 bases remained unmatched. This CDR3 is built from 19 residues. The germline V gene encodes CDR1 KGHDR and CDR2 SFDVKD.